This T cell receptor beta chain originates from a study of blood T cell repertoires in COVID-19. Turning to the study itself: Samples representing acute and convalescent COVID-19 were sourced from the United States, Italy and Spain. The analysed material was cDNA or gDNA that came from T cells, B-cell-depleted T cells, or PBMCs.

Sequencing used immunoSEQ multiplex PCR; TCRdb keeps in-frame clones, though not all of them. In the table there are about 350,000 clones, about nine tenths of which are singletons. Per germline, CDR1 SGHRS and CDR2 YFSETQ. The V gene lost 1 base and the J gene lost 4 bases, with 11 bases spanning the gap. The CDR3 length is 14 residues. Followed longitudinally, the Seattle patients had been enrolled during active infection. This sequence originates from a woman in her sixties or seventies with COVID-19, enrolled during active disease. The chain links TRBV5-1 to TRBJ1-2; D not certain. Input material: peripheral blood. CDR3 nucleotides: TGCGCCAGCAGCTTGAACACGGGTCCCTATGGCTACACCTTC. Amino acid sequence: CASSLNTGPYGYTF.